The 22 T cell receptor beta chains in this list originate from one sample, sequenced in a study of T cell responses to AZD1222 COVID-19 vaccine. The repertoire was sequenced with immunoSEQ multiplex PCR; TCRdb's copy has only in-frame clones and lacks some. The sample records about 120,000 clones, over 75% being singletons. This material consisted of peripheral blood, taken 28 days after the second dose of the MenACWY control vaccine. These receptor sequences come from an adult who received the MenACWY meningococcal vaccine as a control.

The chain employs TRBV6-6 and TRBJ2-5; no firm D call. Trimming cost V 2 bases and J 2 bases, with 6 bases left between them. The V gene's germline CDR1 is MNHNY and CDR2 SVGAGI (reference sequence). The CDR3 has 13 residues. DNA of the CDR3: TGTGCCAGCAGTTACGACGCGCAAGAGACCCAGTACTTC. Translating gives CASSYDAQETQYF.

The chain combines TRBV7-9 with TRBJ2-7; TRBD2 is a possible D gene (6 bases). CDR1 and CDR2 (germline): SEHNR, FQNEAQ (reference sequence). V lost 3 bases and J lost 3, with 21 bases in between. CDR3 length: 17 residues. The CDR3 DNA reads as TGTGCCAGCAGCTTCATCGGTGTTCGCGGGATTGGCTACGAGCAGTACTTC. Residues: CASSFIGVRGIGYEQYF.

The rearrangement joins TRBV19 to TRBJ2-1; 12 bases match TRBD2. The V gene end was trimmed by 5 bases and the J gene end by 4 bases; junction bases not matched to a gene: 3. CDR3 length: 15 amino acids. Germline V lookup: CDR1 LNHDA, CDR2 SQIVND (reference sequence). Here the CDR3 DNA reads TGTGCCAGTAGTGCGGGACTAGCGGGTTACAATGAGCAGTTCTTC. It specifies CASSAGLAGYNEQFF.

V and J are TRBV11-2 and TRBJ2-7, with D possibly TRBD1 on 5 matching bases. CDR1 is SGHAT and CDR2 is FQNNGV in the germline V gene. The CDR3 covers 13 residues. Trimming took off 4 bases at V and 4 bases at J, with 11 bases between the two ends. CDR3 sequence reads: CASSSVRAYEQYF. For the CDR3, the DNA is TGTGCCAGCAGCTCCGTCAGGGCTTACGAGCAGTACTTC.

This rearrangement joins TRBV5-6 to TRBJ2-7; 10 bases are a match to TRBD1. The CDR3 is 15 amino acids. V was clipped by 3 bases and J by 3 bases; unmatched bases: 6. CDR1 SGHDT and CDR2 YYEEEE come from the germline V gene. This chain's CDR3 is CASSSGQGSIYEQYF. CDR3 nucleotide sequence: TGTGCCAGCAGCTCGGGACAGGGGAGCATCTACGAGCAGTACTTC.

The CDR3 loop reads CSASSAEQYF. The DNA of the CDR3 is TGCAGTGCTAGTAGCGCCGAGCAGTACTTC. The J gene is TRBJ2-7, the V gene TRBV20-1; tentative D call: TRBD2 (5 bases). V was pared by 3 bases and J by 6 bases, with 6 bases between. The CDR3 spans 10 residues. The germline V gene has CDR1 DFQATT and CDR2 SNEGSKA (reference sequence).

The chain employs TRBV28 and TRBJ2-3, with 13 bases matching TRBD2. Germline assignment: CDR1 MDHEN and CDR2 SYDVKM. The CDR3 is made up of 20 amino acids. The J segment lost 0 bases and the V segment lost 3 bases, leaving 12 bases of the junction unmatched. CDR3 DNA sequence: TGTGCCAGCAGTTTGGTCTCGGGACTAGCGGGATGGACTAGCACAGATACGCAGTATTTT. Translation gives CASSLVSGLAGWTSTDTQYF.

The J gene is TRBJ1-2, the V gene TRBV21-1. TRBV21-1 is recorded as a pseudogene. The CDR3 contains 15 residues. The CDR3: CASSKGGDGGDGYTF. The CDR3 DNA reads as TGTGCCAGCAGCAAAGGGGGTGACGGGGGCGATGGCTACACCTTC.

This clone occurred once. The genes are TRBV7-2 and TRBJ2-1, with D perhaps assigned TRBD1 or TRBD2 (7 bases each). The CDR3 extends over 17 amino acids. The germline V gene encodes CDR1 SGHTA and CDR2 FQGNSA. Trimming cost V 1 base and J 0 bases, with 13 bases left between them. CDR3 loop: CASSLGGGQISYNEQFF. The CDR3 nucleotides are TGTGCCAGCAGCTTAGGGGGGGGACAGATCTCCTACAATGAGCAGTTCTTC.

The chain carries TRBV24-1 and TRBJ2-1; 12 nucleotides match TRBD2. The CDR3 length is 15 residues. V shed 7 bases, J shed 5 bases, and the junction held 5 bases outside the gene matches. Germline CDR1 KGHDR, CDR2 SFDVKD. The CDR3 spells CATSRTSGVNNEQFF. The CDR3 nucleotides are TGTGCCACCAGCAGGACTAGCGGGGTGAACAATGAGCAGTTCTTC.

V is TRBV11-2 and J is TRBJ2-3, with D hard to call. V lost 3 bases and J lost 0, with 13 bases in between. Germline loops: CDR1 SGHAT, CDR2 FQNNGV. The CDR3 is 16 amino acids. The CDR3 loop is CASSLGRPISTDTQYF. The CDR3 region has the DNA TGTGCCAGCAGCTTGGGCAGACCGATTAGCACAGATACGCAGTATTTT.

This chain joins TRBV25-1 and TRBJ1-1; D is undetermined. V was shortened by 2 bases and J by 3 bases, with 7 bases between the two germline ends. CDR1 is MGHDK, CDR2 SYGVNS, per germline. The CDR3 has 13 amino acids. The CDR3 DNA is TGTGCCAGCAGTGAACTACGGGACACTGAAGCTTTCTTT. Translation: CASSELRDTEAFF.

This clone was seen just once. This chain uses TRBV4-3 with TRBJ1-2; D is ambiguous. V was clipped by 1 base and J by 4 bases, with 10 bases between them. CDR3 length equals 14 residues. Germline-derived CDR1 and CDR2 are LGHNA and YSLEER. In nucleotides, the CDR3 is TGCGCCAGCAGCCAAGCTGCCCGCTCCTATGGCTACACCTTC. Amino acid sequence: CASSQAARSYGYTF.

At least ten counts were recorded for this clone. The V call is TRBV5-4, the J call TRBJ1-1; D is undetermined. Germline-derived CDR1 and CDR2 are SGHNT and YYREEE (reference sequence). Trimming pared 0 bases from V and 1 base from J, leaving 7 bases between. The CDR3 covers 14 residues. CDR3 in amino acids: CASSLGSGNTEAFF. CDR3 nucleotides: TGTGCCAGCAGCTTGGGTTCGGGGAACACTGAAGCTTTCTTT.

V and J are TRBV9 and TRBJ2-1; 11 bases agree with TRBD2. This CDR3 is built from 15 residues. The germline V gene encodes CDR1 SGDLS and CDR2 YYNGEE. Unmatched junction bases numbered 4, after V lost 4 bases and J lost 4 bases. CDR3 amino acids: CASSFTSGSYNEQFF. The CDR3 nucleotides read TGTGCCAGCAGCTTTACTAGCGGGAGTTACAATGAGCAGTTCTTC.

The chain couples TRBV7-9 to TRBJ1-2; 8 bases are shared with TRBD1. This CDR3 contains 13 residues. From germline, CDR1 is SEHNR and CDR2 FQNEAQ (reference sequence). Trimming at V came to 4 bases and at J to 4 bases, leaving 2 bases not matched to a gene. For the CDR3, the DNA is TGTGCCAGCAGCTACGGACAGGGCTATGGCTACACCTTC. Translation: CASSYGQGYGYTF.

This rearrangement joins TRBV14 to TRBJ2-2, with 7 bases identical to TRBD1. CDR1 and CDR2 from the germline V gene are SGHDN and FVKESK. CDR3 size: 13 residues. V lost 6 bases and J lost 6; bases outside the gene matches: 4. CDR3 bases: TGTGCCAGCAGATTCACAGGGGCCGGGGAGCTGTTTTTT. Translated: CASRFTGAGELFF.

This chain connects TRBV19 to TRBJ2-6, with a possible D match to TRBD2 (6 bases). Germline values: CDR1 LNHDA, CDR2 SQIVND (reference sequence). Trimming left V 5 bases short and J 2 bases short, with 13 bases between. The CDR3 extends over 16 amino acids. The CDR3: CASSPPWEAGANVLTF. CDR3 nucleotides: TGTGCCAGTAGTCCCCCCTGGGAGGCTGGGGCCAACGTCCTGACTTTC.

This clone showed up just once. The V call is TRBV12-3 or TRBV12-4, the J call TRBJ1-6; no reliable D call. V gave up 3 bases and J gave up 9 bases, with 9 bases separating them. This CDR3 is 13 amino acids long. CDR3 residues: CASSFAWGSPLHF. CDR3 nucleotide sequence: TGTGCCAGCAGTTTTGCTTGGGGTTCACCCCTCCACTTT.

The chain uses TRBV5-1 and TRBJ1-2; D is possibly TRBD1 (5 bases). With 2 bases removed from V and 4 bases from J, the gap between germline ends came to 9 bases. CDR3 size: 13 residues. Germline V gives CDR1 SGHRS, CDR2 YFSETQ. The CDR3 spells CASSLPGAYGYTF. The CDR3 coding sequence is TGCGCCAGCAGCTTACCTGGGGCCTATGGCTACACCTTC.

This clone was detected a few times. CDR3 sequence: CASSIVHGNQPQHF. The CDR3 coding sequence is TGTGCCAGTAGTATTGTCCATGGCAATCAGCCCCAGCATTTT. V and J are TRBV19 and TRBJ1-5; no reliable D call. Looked up from germline, CDR1 is LNHDA and CDR2 is SQIVND (reference sequence). The CDR3 loop spans 14 amino acids. With 3 bases removed from V and 2 bases from J, the gap between germline ends came to 8 bases.

The chain combines TRBV6-5 with TRBJ2-2, with 8 bases fitting TRBD1. There are 14 residues in the CDR3. Germline CDR1 MNHEY, CDR2 SVGAGI. The V segment lost 7 bases and the J segment 6 bases; nucleotides outside the gene matches: 7. DNA for the CDR3: TGTGCCAGCAAAGTTGGGACAGGTCCCGGGGAGCTGTTTTTT. Its protein product is CASKVGTGPGELFF.